The 12 T cell receptor beta chains in this list originate from one sample, sequenced in a study of graft-versus-host responses after intestinal transplantation. Sequencing was performed with immunoSEQ multiplex PCR; in TCRdb, only in-frame clones are kept and a portion is missing. This table holds approximately 40,000 clones, about 90% found once. Sequencing used PBMCs, obtained 300 to 320 days after intestinal transplant. The receptors originated from a human patient who received an intestinal transplant, so some T cells may come from the graft donor.

The rearrangement links TRBV7-9 to TRBJ2-7, with D possibly being TRBD1 (6 bases). In germline, CDR1 is SEHNR, CDR2 FQNEAQ (reference sequence). Trimming left V 5 bases short and J 0 bases short, with 14 bases between. The CDR3 is 15 residues long. The CDR3 DNA reads as TGTGCCAGCAGCCTGGGACAAAGGAGCTCCTACGAGCAGTACTTC. Amino acid sequence: CASSLGQRSSYEQYF.

The chain employs TRBV6-5 and TRBJ2-7; D possibly corresponds to TRBD1 (6 bases). The germline V gene encodes CDR1 MNHEY and CDR2 SVGAGI. The CDR3 spans 15 residues. Trimming pared 6 bases from V and 2 bases from J, leaving 17 bases between. CDR3 in DNA: TGTGCCAGCAGACGCCCCGGGACACCCGCCTACGAGCAGTACTTC. Residues: CASRRPGTPAYEQYF.

A single count supports this clone. J is TRBJ1-2 and V is TRBV5-6, with 11 bases fitting TRBD1. CDR1 is SGHDT, CDR2 YYEEEE, per germline. This CDR3 region has 14 residues. Germline trimming cut 4 bases from V and 6 bases from J; bases unmatched to any gene: 5. The CDR3 DNA follows: TGTGCCAGCAGCCAATCGGACAGGGGGCATGGCTACACCTTC. This gives the protein CASSQSDRGHGYTF.

The rearrangement joins TRBV7-3 to TRBJ1-2; D possibly corresponds to TRBD1 (6 bases). The ends were cut back, 7 bases at V and 3 bases at J, with 15 bases in the middle. The CDR3 is 14 amino acids. Germline CDR1 and CDR2: SGHTA and FQGTGA. The CDR3 DNA reads as TGTGCCAGCAAAGATAAACAGGGATACTATGGCTACACCTTC. Its protein product is CASKDKQGYYGYTF.

This clone showed up just once. The V and J genes are TRBV18 and TRBJ1-1, with D maybe TRBD1 (6 bases). CDR3 length: 17 amino acids. From germline, CDR1 is KGHSH and CDR2 LQKENI. Deletions cut 5 bases from V and 0 bases from J, with 19 bases between. The CDR3: CASSSLAQTGLNTEAFF. The CDR3 nucleotides read TGTGCCAGCTCATCCCTCGCTCAGACAGGACTGAACACTGAAGCTTTCTTT.

This clone was detected only once. This chain uses TRBV21-1 with TRBJ2-3; the D segment call TRBD2 is taken from the table without a DNA check. TRBV21-1 is a documented pseudogene. This CDR3 contains 18 residues. The CDR3 region is CASSKKRDGLPSTDTQYF. In DNA form, the CDR3 reads TGTGCCAGCAGCAAAAAGAGGGATGGACTTCCTAGCACAGATACGCAGTATTTT.

This clone was picked up one time. One end of the junction does not line up with germline, which may come from a read error. The gene calls are TRBV7-7 and TRBJ2-5; D assignment may be TRBD1 or TRBD2 (5 bases each). CDR1 and CDR2 from the germline V gene are SSHAT and FNYEAQ (reference sequence). The CDR3 length is 15 residues. CDR3 amino acids: CASSLDGGPEETQYF. CDR3 nucleotides: TGTGCTAGCAGCTTGGATGGGGGTCCCGAAGAGACCCAGTACTTC.

Details on this clone: This CDR3 is also generated by other DNA sequences in the sample. This chain connects TRBV4-1 to TRBJ2-5; no definite D call. In germline, CDR1 is MGHRA, CDR2 YSYEKL. CDR3 length: 11 residues. V was trimmed by 4 bases and J by 5 bases, leaving 5 bases between them. CDR3 sequence (DNA): TGCGCCAGCAGCCCCGGGGAGACCCAGTACTTC. Translating gives CASSPGETQYF.

The chain couples TRBV29-1 to TRBJ2-5, with D tentatively TRBD1 (6 bases). Looked up from germline, CDR1 is SQVTM and CDR2 is ANQGSEA. With 4 bases removed from V and 3 bases from J, the gap between germline ends came to 12 bases. The CDR3 is made up of 13 amino acids. In DNA form, the CDR3 reads TGCAGCGTTGCCGGGACATCTAAAGAGACCCAGTACTTC. Translated, it gives CSVAGTSKETQYF.

The chain uses TRBV29-1 and TRBJ2-1, with D possibly being TRBD2 (6 bases). The CDR3 loop spans 11 amino acids. CDR1 and CDR2 (germline): SQVTM, ANQGSEA. The ends were cut back, 3 bases at V and 12 bases at J, with 12 bases in the middle. The CDR3 nucleotides read TGCAGCGTTGAGCGCTCCGGGGGGCAGTTCTTC. It specifies CSVERSGGQFF.

V usage is TRBV4-2 and J usage is TRBJ2-7, with a tentative D call TRBD2 (5 bases). CDR1 LGHNA and CDR2 YNFKEQ come from the germline V gene. V lost 0 bases to trimming and J lost 3 bases, with 9 bases between them. The CDR3 sequence is 14 residues long. CDR3 residues: CASSQDRGFYEQYF. CDR3 bases: TGTGCCAGCAGCCAAGATCGCGGGTTCTACGAGCAGTACTTC.

This rearrangement joins TRBV5-4 to TRBJ1-1, with D perhaps TRBD1 (6 bases). CDR3 length: 16 amino acids. V was trimmed by 0 bases and J by 3 bases, leaving 15 bases between them. CDR1 and CDR2 from the germline V gene are SGHNT and YYREEE (reference sequence). The CDR3 DNA follows: TGTGCCAGCAGCTTGGAGCCTATACAGGGATACACTGAAGCTTTCTTT. Its protein product is CASSLEPIQGYTEAFF.